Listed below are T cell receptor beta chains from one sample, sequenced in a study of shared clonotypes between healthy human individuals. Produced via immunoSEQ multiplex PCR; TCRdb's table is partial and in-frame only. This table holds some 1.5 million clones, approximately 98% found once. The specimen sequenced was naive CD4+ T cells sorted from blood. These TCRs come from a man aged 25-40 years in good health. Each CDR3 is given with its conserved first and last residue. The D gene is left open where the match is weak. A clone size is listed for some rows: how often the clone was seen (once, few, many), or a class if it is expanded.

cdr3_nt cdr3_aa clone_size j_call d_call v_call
TGTGCCAGCAGCTTAGTGGGGACCGGCTACACCTTC CASSLVGTGYTF . TRBJ1-2 . TRBV7-2
TGTGCCAGCAGAGGGACTAGCGGGAGTGGATACGAGCAGTACTTC CASRGTSGSGYEQYF once TRBJ2-7 TRBD2 TRBV28
TGTGCCAGCAGCTTCGTGTCGCCAGCCCTACCCAAGCAGTACTTC CASSFVSPALPKQYF . TRBJ2-7 . TRBV11-2
TGTGCCAGCAGCTTCCTGGACCGACGAAACACCATATATTTT CASSFLDRRNTIYF . TRBJ1-3 . TRBV11-1
TGTGCCAGCAGCTTTCAGGGGTTAGCACGAGAGACCCAGTACTTC CASSFQGLARETQYF . TRBJ2-5 . TRBV7-2
TGTGCCAGCAGCGGCCGGGACAAGGAGCAGCCCCAGCATTTT CASSGRDKEQPQHF . TRBJ1-5 . TRBV11-2
TGTGCCAGCAGCCAATCCGGGACTACCTCCTACGAGCAGTACTTC CASSQSGTTSYEQYF . TRBJ2-7 TRBD2 TRBV5-5
TGTGCCAGCAGCTTGGTGGGAGGACAAGAGACCCAGTACTTC CASSLVGGQETQYF once TRBJ2-5 . TRBV7-2
TGTGCCAGCAGCTTAATAGGCCGCGCAGATACGCAGTATTTT CASSLIGRADTQYF . TRBJ2-3 . TRBV7-3
TGTGCCAGCAGCAGCCGGGACCTCTCCTACGAGCAGTACTTC CASSSRDLSYEQYF . TRBJ2-7 . TRBV11-2
TGTGCCAGCAGCTTGGGACTAGCGGGAGGTGGGGGTTACAATGAGCAGTTCTTC CASSLGLAGGGGYNEQFF once TRBJ2-1 TRBD2 TRBV11-3
TGCGCCAGCAGCTTGGTGGCGGGAGGGGGCACAGATACGCAGTATTTT CASSLVAGGGTDTQYF . TRBJ2-3 TRBD2 TRBV5-1
TGTGCTAGTGGTTCCGGGAGCAATCAGCCCCAGCATTTT CASGSGSNQPQHF . TRBJ1-5 . TRBV12-5
TGCAGCGCTCTCAGGATACACTCCTACAATGAGCAGTTCTTC CSALRIHSYNEQFF . TRBJ2-1 . TRBV29-1
TGTGCCAGCAGTTTCTCGGTGGGACCCATCAATCAGCCCCAGCATTTT CASSFSVGPINQPQHF . TRBJ1-5 . TRBV28
TGTGCCAGTAGTAGGGGGCGGACGTTACCGAATCAGCCCCAGCATTTT CASSRGRTLPNQPQHF . TRBJ1-5 . TRBV19
TGTGCCAGCCGCGGGCGAGCGGGAGGGCCCAATGAGCAGTTCTTC CASRGRAGGPNEQFF . TRBJ2-1 TRBD2 TRBV27
TGTGCCAGCACCCCCTCCGGGACTAGCGGTAACAATGAGCAGTTCTTC CASTPSGTSGNNEQFF . TRBJ2-1 TRBD2 TRBV7-2
TGTGCCAGCAACCAGGACCTTATAGCTGGAAGCGGGGAGCTGTTTTTT CASNQDLIAGSGELFF . TRBJ2-2 . TRBV2
TGTGCCAGAAATACAGGTTCCAGTCAGCCCCAGCATTTT CARNTGSSQPQHF . TRBJ1-5 . TRBV6-4
TGTGCCAGCTCCCCCTTGCCCGGGACTAGGACCAAAAACATTCAGTACTTC CASSPLPGTRTKNIQYF once TRBJ2-4 TRBD2 TRBV18
TGTGCCAGCAGTTACGGTAACAGGGGGCTACTGAAGCAGTTCTTC CASSYGNRGLLKQFF . TRBJ2-1 TRBD1 TRBV6-5
TGCAGTGCTCCTGGGTTGTACGAGCAGTACTTC CSAPGLYEQYF . TRBJ2-7 . TRBV20-1
TGTGCCAGCAGTGGGGCCCCAACAGGACAGGGTGTCGAGACCCAGTACTTC CASSGAPTGQGVETQYF once TRBJ2-5 TRBD1 TRBV6-4